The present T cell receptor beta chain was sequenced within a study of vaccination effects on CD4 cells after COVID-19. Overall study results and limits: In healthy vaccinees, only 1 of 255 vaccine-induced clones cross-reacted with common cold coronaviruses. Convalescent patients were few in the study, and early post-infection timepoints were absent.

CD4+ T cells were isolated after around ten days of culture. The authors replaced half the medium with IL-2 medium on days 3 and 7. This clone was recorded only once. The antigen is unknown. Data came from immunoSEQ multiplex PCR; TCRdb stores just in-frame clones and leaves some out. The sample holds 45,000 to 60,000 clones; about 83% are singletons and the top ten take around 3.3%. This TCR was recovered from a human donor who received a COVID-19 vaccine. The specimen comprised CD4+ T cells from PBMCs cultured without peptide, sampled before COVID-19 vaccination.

The DNA for the CDR3 is TGTGCCATCAGTGAGAGGGGGTACGAGCAGTACGTC. The encoded protein is CAISERGYEQYV. This sequence joins TRBV10-3 and TRBJ2-7; TRBD1 is a possible D gene (6 bases). The CDR3 is 12 amino acids. CDR1 and CDR2 from the germline V gene are ENHRY and SYGVKD. Trimming cost V 2 bases and J 4 bases, with 6 bases left between them.